This T cell receptor (beta chain) was obtained from a study of cytomegalovirus exposure and HLA in healthy donors. PCR used 60 Vbeta primers and 13 Jbeta primers. Authors' processing steps: Later, an analysis found some 80 million unique TCR beta chains, and around 10 million of these were shared. Clones were sequenced by immunoSEQ multiplex PCR, and TCRdb holds only the in-frame ones, with some missing. V and J calls and clone size are as listed in that table; D and trimming were resolved from the DNA. This sample carries about 250,000 clones, 72% of them seen once, and the ten largest clones take about 2.2%. The sequence derives from a female donor in good health and CMV-seronegative. Sequenced: PBMCs.

CDR3 bases: TGTGCCAGCAGCGGGCTAGCGGGAGGGCCGTTCCCCGGGGAGCTGTTTTTT. Amino acids: CASSGLAGGPFPGELFF. V usage is TRBV9 and J usage is TRBJ2-2, with 12 bases identical to TRBD2. The CDR3 consists of 17 residues. Germline V gives CDR1 SGDLS, CDR2 YYNGEE. The junction had 9 bases not matched to a gene; V was cut back by 3 bases and J by 6 bases. The whole variable domain, remainder taken from reference TRBV9 and TRBJ2-2, is DSGVTQTPKHLITATGQRVTLRCSPRSGDLSVYWYQQSLDQGLQFLIQYYNGEERAKGNILERFSAQQFPDLHSELNLSSLELGDSALYFCASSGLAGGPFPGELFFGEGSRLTVL.